This TCR beta chain comes out of a study of technical replicates of blood from a handful of donors listed by TCRdb under 2017. On this clone: Its specific antigen is unknown. Base qualities were left out, and no much larger clone turns up one base away.

Libraries came from the immunoSEQ multiplex PCR assay. Drawn from immuneACCESS, this table holds only the in-frame rearrangements with V and J called that TCRdb kept. Clones are partly lost; checked studies trace under half to an unresolved V gene and leave the rest unexplained. The sample table shows about 83,000 clones, and about 96% are seen once. About 0.31% of the sample is held by the ten biggest clonotypes. There are 15 amino acids in the CDR3, from cysteine to phenylalanine inclusive. The entry retains the CDR3 DNA only, 45 bases that are in frame from base 1. The V end gives up 7 bases and the J end 4 bases, leaving 7 bases in the junction not matched to a gene. From the germline V gene, CDR1 is SGHRS and CDR2 is YFSETQ.

Material for sequencing was T cells isolated from PBMCs. The receptor was isolated from a human donor in good health. Recombination linked TRBV5-1 to TRBJ2-4; TRBD2 matches 11 bases in the middle. The CDR3 reads as follows: CASSKRLAGKNIQYF. The DNA reads TGCGCCAGCTCGAAAAGACTAGCGGGAAAAAACATTCAGTACTTC.